This entry features one T cell receptor beta chain sequence. The protocol was immunoSEQ multiplex PCR, while the TCRdb copy is restricted to in-frame clones and leaves out a portion. The table lists under 80,000 clones, 65% to 85% of them singletons. This entry is derived from a study of blood T cell repertoires in COVID-19. Germline V gives CDR1 LNHDA, CDR2 SQIVND (reference sequence). The CDR3 length is 16 residues. V lost 10 bases to trimming and J lost 2 bases; unmatched junction nucleotides: 16. The chain joins TRBV19 to TRBJ1-1, with 7 bases fitting TRBD1. The sample taken for sequencing was peripheral blood. The receptor was isolated from an elderly woman with active or convalescent COVID-19. CDR3: CATNDYPGQINTEAFF. Here the CDR3 DNA reads TGTGCCACTAACGATTACCCGGGACAGATAAACACTGAAGCTTTCTTT.